This TCR beta chain was recovered during a study of blood T cell repertoires in COVID-19. Overall study: Both acute and convalescent COVID-19 samples were obtained from the United States, Italy and Spain. The analysed material was cDNA or gDNA that came from T cells, B-cell-depleted T cells, or PBMCs.

Patients in Seattle were enrolled during active infection, then followed longitudinally. As regards this clone: The sample carries other DNA sequences with the same CDR3.

The CDR3 sequence is 12 residues long. Trimming stripped 0 bases from V and 7 bases from J, with 4 bases between. Per the study methods: Researchers report that nucleated cell counts were estimated from reference gene primer amplification. Assay: immunoSEQ multiplex PCR; the TCRdb copy retains only in-frame clones and omits some. The V and J calls and clone size come from that table; D and trimming were worked out from the DNA. The profile shows 250,000 to 300,000 clones, 91% of them singletons. Sequenced material: peripheral blood. The chain joins TRBV12-3 or TRBV12-4 to TRBJ2-1; no reliable D call. The clonotype was recovered from a woman in her 30s with COVID-19, enrolled during active disease. For the CDR3, the DNA is TGTGCCAGCAGTTTAGCTTCGAATGAGCAGTTCTTC. Encoded protein: CASSLASNEQFF.